Below are 21 T cell receptor beta chains sequenced from a single sample in a study of shared T cell receptors in the human thymus (dated by TCRdb to the early 2020s). Libraries were made using the immunoSEQ multiplex PCR assay. As stored in TCRdb, this immuneACCESS dataset retains in-frame rearrangements with V and J assigned. A fraction of the clones does not appear; measured against another copy, unresolved V genes explain less than half of the discrepancy, and the remainder lacks a known reason. In all, the sample holds over 350,000 clones, and approximately 95% of those were seen once. The top ten clonotypes cover approximately 0.02% of the sample. Material for sequencing was thymocytes. The receptors derive from a human donor.

This chain joins TRBV7-2 and TRBJ2-1, with 7 bases lining up with TRBD2. This CDR3 is 16 amino acids long. CDR1 and CDR2 (germline): SGHTA, FQGNSA. J was trimmed by 5 bases and V by 1 base; bases with no gene match: 8. The CDR3 DNA sequence: TGTGCCAGCAGCTTAGTTGCGGCGGGGGAAAACAATGAGCAGTTCTTC. Its protein is CASSLVAAGENNEQFF.

The V and J genes are TRBV27 and TRBJ2-3; D is undetermined. Germline-derived CDR1 and CDR2 are MNHEY and SMNVEV (reference sequence). Trimming left V 3 bases short and J 4 bases short, with 14 bases between. The CDR3 extends over 15 amino acids. The CDR3 here is CASSFRRQQADTQYF. In DNA, the CDR3 is TGTGCCAGCAGTTTTAGAAGGCAGCAGGCAGATACGCAGTATTTT.

This rearrangement joins TRBV18 to TRBJ2-2; D may be TRBD2 (5 bases). V was shortened by 4 bases and J by 9 bases, with 12 bases between the two germline ends. Per the germline V gene, CDR1 is KGHSH and CDR2 is LQKENI. The CDR3 spans 13 residues. For the CDR3, the DNA is TGTGCCAGCTCACGCCTAGGGAGCCGGGAGCTGTTTTTT. Its protein is CASSRLGSRELFF.

The V call is TRBV15, the J call TRBJ2-7, with a tentative D call TRBD1 (6 bases). From germline, CDR1 is LNHNV and CDR2 YYDKDF (reference sequence). The CDR3 totals 15 residues. The germline V and J ends were trimmed by 1 base and 2 bases, with 12 bases remaining between them. The CDR3 DNA is TGTGCCACCAGCAGAGCCAGGACAGATGCCTACGAGCAGTACTTC. This gives the protein CATSRARTDAYEQYF.

The chain recombines TRBV5-4 with TRBJ2-7; perhaps TRBD1 as D (7 bases). From germline, CDR1 is SGHNT and CDR2 YYREEE (reference sequence). The CDR3 is 15 residues long. Trimming took off 4 bases at V and 3 bases at J, with 17 bases between the two ends. The CDR3 DNA reads as TGTGCCAGCAGCCGGACAGGTGCGGGGTACTACGAGCAGTACTTC. Translation: CASSRTGAGYYEQYF.

J is TRBJ1-3 and V is TRBV7-8, with D hard to call. CDR1 and CDR2 (germline): SGHVS, FQNEAQ. Trimming shortened V by 5 bases and J by 0 bases, and 20 bases separated the two germline ends. CDR3 length equals 18 residues. CDR3 loop: CASSRSGKGFGSGNTIYF. CDR3 nucleotide sequence: TGTGCCAGCAGCCGAAGTGGGAAGGGATTTGGCTCTGGAAACACCATATATTTT.

This chain uses TRBV11-2 with TRBJ2-3; 8 positions agree with TRBD1. Germline trimming cut 1 base from V and 11 bases from J; bases unmatched to any gene: 14. The CDR3 consists of 16 residues. Germline V lookup: CDR1 SGHAT, CDR2 FQNNGV. The CDR3 region has the DNA TGTGCCAGCAGCTTAGGCCCGGACAGGGCCATACAGGGGCAGTATTTT. Protein sequence: CASSLGPDRAIQGQYF.

The chain joins TRBV18 to TRBJ2-2, with a weak D call TRBD1 (6 bases). Deletions cut 1 base from V and 4 bases from J, with 13 bases between. Per the germline V gene, CDR1 is KGHSH and CDR2 is LQKENI. CDR3 size: 16 residues. CDR3 sequence reads: CASSPRTGKGTGELFF. CDR3 DNA sequence: TGTGCCAGCTCACCACGTACAGGGAAAGGCACCGGGGAGCTGTTTTTT.

The rearrangement joins TRBV7-2 to TRBJ2-6, with D possibly being TRBD1 (8 bases). Germline-derived CDR1 and CDR2 are SGHTA and FQGNSA. This CDR3 is 15 amino acids long. Trimming pared 6 bases from V and 2 bases from J, leaving 11 bases between. CDR3 nucleotide sequence: TGTGCCAGCAGAACAGGGGGGGCTGGGGCCAACGTCCTGACTTTC. Translated, it gives CASRTGGAGANVLTF.

J is TRBJ2-3 and V is TRBV18; the D is unclear. Trimming cost V 3 bases and J 2 bases, with 15 bases left between them. CDR3 length: 16 amino acids. CDR1 KGHSH and CDR2 LQKENI come from the germline V gene. Here the CDR3 DNA reads TGTGCCAGCTCACCCCCCGAGGACCACTTCACAGATACGCAGTATTTT. This translates into CASSPPEDHFTDTQYF.

The chain is built from TRBV27 and TRBJ2-5; D ambiguous. The CDR3 spans 15 residues. In germline, CDR1 is MNHEY, CDR2 SMNVEV (reference sequence). V was clipped by 4 bases and J by 5 bases, with 17 bases between them. This CDR3 is CASSWHFGLSETQYF. The DNA for the CDR3 is TGTGCCAGCAGTTGGCATTTTGGTTTATCGGAGACCCAGTACTTC.

V is TRBV18 and J is TRBJ2-7; D uncertain. The CDR3 is made up of 14 amino acids. Trimming removed 3 bases from V and 6 bases from J, with 15 bases in between. Germline V gene lookup returns CDR1 KGHSH and CDR2 LQKENI. CDR3: CASSPLSQGREQYF. CDR3 DNA: TGTGCCAGCTCACCCCTCTCCCAAGGGCGCGAGCAGTACTTC.

V gene TRBV27 combines with J gene TRBJ1-3, with 7 bases identical to TRBD1. V shed 6 bases, J shed 0 bases, and the junction held 8 bases outside the gene matches. The germline V gene has CDR1 MNHEY and CDR2 SMNVEV (reference sequence). This CDR3 is built from 16 residues. The CDR3 is CASRTTGPRSGNTIYF. The CDR3 coding sequence is TGTGCCAGCAGAACGACAGGGCCCCGCTCTGGAAACACCATATATTTT.

This clone occurred once. The CDR3 DNA sequence: TGTGCCAGCAGTTTAGGAGGTCAGGCCACCTACGAGCAGTACTTC. It translates to CASSLGGQATYEQYF. The gene calls are TRBV2 and TRBJ2-7, with D possibly matching TRBD2 (5 bases). This CDR3 has 15 residues. The V end was cut by 5 bases, the J end by 2 bases, with 16 bases between. Germline CDR1 and CDR2: SNHLY and FYNNEI.

In its sample, this clone was seen a few times. V usage is TRBV29-1 and J usage is TRBJ1-1, with a tentative D call TRBD1 (5 bases). Germline loops: CDR1 SQVTM, CDR2 ANQGSEA. The germline V and J ends were trimmed by 4 bases and 10 bases, with 16 bases remaining between them. This CDR3 comprises 12 residues. The CDR3 region has the DNA TGCAGCGTTGTCCGGGACCCCTCACCAGCTTTCTTT. Translated, it gives CSVVRDPSPAFF. The entire variable domain, with the rest obtained from reference TRBV29-1 and TRBJ1-1, is as follows: SAVISQKPSRDICQRGTSLTIQCQVDSQVTMMFWYRQQPGQSLTLIATANQGSEATYESGFVIDKFPISRPNLTFSTLTVSNMSPEDSSIYLCSVVRDPSPAFFGQGTRLTVV.

This clone was found a few times. The genes are TRBV5-6 and TRBJ2-4; D is ambiguous. From germline, CDR1 is SGHDT and CDR2 YYEEEE. V lost 2 bases, J lost 0 bases, and 12 bases lay in between. The CDR3 has 16 amino acids. CDR3 protein: CASSFTTDLAKNIQYF. The DNA of the CDR3 is TGTGCCAGCAGCTTTACGACTGATCTAGCCAAAAACATTCAGTACTTC. The full variable domain, completed using reference TRBV5-6 and TRBJ2-4, is DAGVTQSPTHLIKTRGQQVTLRCSPKSGHDTVSWYQQALGQGPQFIFQYYEEEERQRGNFPDRFSGHQFPNYSSELNVNALLLGDSALYLCASSFTTDLAKNIQYFGAGTRLSVL.

The chain is built from TRBV9 and TRBJ2-3, with 7 nucleotides matching TRBD2. J gave up 2 bases and V 0 bases, and 6 bases lay outside the gene matches. The CDR3 consists of 16 residues. Per germline, CDR1 SGDLS and CDR2 YYNGEE. CDR3 sequence (DNA): TGTGCCAGCAGCGTAGCTGTGCGGGGGTACACAGATACGCAGTATTTT. Amino acids: CASSVAVRGYTDTQYF.

This chain connects TRBV5-1 to TRBJ1-3; TRBD1 might be the D (5 bases). V lost 0 bases, J lost 4 bases, and 14 bases lay in between. CDR3 size: 16 residues. Germline V gene data show CDR1 as SGHRS and CDR2 as YFSETQ. The CDR3 spells CASSLESWTPGNTIYF. Written as DNA, the CDR3 is TGCGCCAGCAGCTTGGAGAGCTGGACACCAGGAAACACCATATATTTT.

The chain employs TRBV28 and TRBJ2-2; maybe TRBD1 (6 bases). The CDR3 consists of 16 residues. From germline, CDR1 is MDHEN and CDR2 SYDVKM. Trimming took off 5 bases at V and 5 bases at J, with 18 bases between the two ends. The CDR3 is CASSQGQSWGTGELFF. In DNA, the CDR3 is TGTGCCAGCAGTCAAGGACAGTCCTGGGGGACCGGGGAGCTGTTTTTT.

This chain connects TRBV6-6 to TRBJ1-5; TRBD1 agrees at 7 bases. The V gene's germline CDR1 is MNHNY and CDR2 SVGAGI (reference sequence). The CDR3 has 12 residues. The trim removed 8 bases at V and 7 bases at J, leaving 5 bases unmatched. CDR3 bases: TGTGCCAGCGGGACAGAGGGACAGCCCCAGCATTTT. Translation: CASGTEGQPQHF.

The rearrangement uses TRBV27 and TRBJ2-7; TRBD2 matches 9 bases. The CDR3 consists of 15 residues. Germline values: CDR1 MNHEY, CDR2 SMNVEV (reference sequence). Germline trimming cut 2 bases from V and 6 bases from J; bases unmatched to any gene: 8. The CDR3 DNA reads TGTGCCAGCAGTTTAAGGACTAGCGTACGTGGCGAGCAGTACTTC. This codes for CASSLRTSVRGEQYF.